The 24 T cell receptor beta chains below all came from one sample that was sequenced in a study of yellow fever vaccine responses in identical twins (dated by TCRdb to between 2018 and 2020). Library preparation employed RT-PCR. The instrument given in TCRdb is Illumina HiSeq 2500. TCRdb cleaned the public reads at Q25 with fastp, built clones with MiXCR and kept in-frame beta chains. Each record represents a unique CDR3 protein, reported with the most common genes and DNA among its rows. The sample profile shows a few thousand distinct CDR3 sequences; about 86% of them were found once. Under 7% of the sample rests with the top ten. Here the sequenced sample was T cells from blood (PBMCs), unsorted or a sorted subset (not recorded which), taken before or after yellow fever vaccination (not recorded which). The receptors were gathered from a woman aged 18-29 years who received the yellow fever vaccine. Donor details come from another sample of the same person, matched by shared clones.

This clonotype occurred a few times. The genes are TRBV4-2 and TRBJ2-7; 8 bases are a match to TRBD1. Per germline, CDR1 LGHNA and CDR2 YNFKEQ. Trimming took 4 bases from V and 1 from J; bases not matched to a gene: 6. This CDR3 has 15 residues. The chain's CDR3 is CASSPQRTGSYEQYF. The CDR3 DNA reads as TGTGCCAGCAGCCCACAGAGGACAGGGTCCTACGAGCAGTACTTC.

The V gene is TRBV10-3, the J gene TRBJ2-7; a weak D match, TRBD1 (5 bases). Trimming shortened V by 6 bases and J by 0 bases, and 9 bases separated the two germline ends. The CDR3 is made up of 13 amino acids. CDR1 ENHRY and CDR2 SYGVKD come from the germline V gene. The CDR3 DNA reads TGTGCCATCAGCGACAGTAACTCCTACGAGCAGTACTTC. Translating it yields CAISDSNSYEQYF.

This clonotype was seen a few times. This chain joins TRBV2 and TRBJ2-7; 7 bases agree with TRBD2. The germline V gene encodes CDR1 SNHLY and CDR2 FYNNEI. The CDR3 has 14 residues. V lost 7 bases to trimming and J lost 1 base; unmatched junction nucleotides: 7. CDR3 protein: CASNRGGGSYEQYF. The CDR3 region has the DNA TGTGCCAGCAACCGGGGCGGGGGATCCTACGAGCAGTACTTC.

The chain joins TRBV4-1 to TRBJ2-1, with D unresolved. The CDR3 contains 13 residues. Germline-derived CDR1 and CDR2 are MGHRA and YSYEKL. Between the trimmed V and J ends, which lost 1 base and 4 bases, there was a span of 5 bases. In DNA, the CDR3 is TGCGCCAGCAGCCAAGGAAAGTACAATGAGCAGTTCTTC. It is translated as CASSQGKYNEQFF.

The chain carries TRBV6-4 and TRBJ2-1, with 9 bases aligning to TRBD2. The trim removed 2 bases at V and 9 bases at J, leaving 8 bases unmatched. From germline, CDR1 is MRHNA and CDR2 SNTAGT. This CDR3 spans 15 amino acids. The CDR3 loop is CASSDSGGPGGEQFF. The CDR3 DNA is TGTGCCAGCAGTGACAGCGGGGGGCCGGGAGGTGAGCAGTTCTTC.

The V call is TRBV7-3, the J call TRBJ2-1; D uncertain. The CDR3 extends over 16 amino acids. The V gene lost 4 bases and the J gene lost 4 bases, with 17 bases spanning the gap. CDR1 SGHTA and CDR2 FQGTGA come from the germline V gene. CDR3 DNA: TGTGCCAGCAGCTCCAGCCGGGTCCCCTTATACAATGAGCAGTTCTTC. It specifies CASSSSRVPLYNEQFF.

In its sample, this clonotype was seen once. At one end the junction does not follow the germline gene, possibly because of a read error. The chain carries TRBV2 and TRBJ2-2; possibly TRBD2 for D (6 bases). Germline-derived CDR1 and CDR2 are SNHLY and FYNNEI. The CDR3 is 12 residues long. This chain's CDR3 is CASLAPNGGLFF. As DNA, the CDR3 is TGTGCCAGCCTAGCCCCGAACGGGGGGCTGTTTTTT. Using reference TRBV2 and TRBJ2-2 for the parts outside the CDR3, the full variable domain is EPEVTQTPSHQVTQMGQEVILRCVPISNHLYFYWYRQILGQKVEFLVSFYNNEISEKSEIFDDQFSVERPDGSNFTLKIRSTKLEDSAMYFCASLAPNGGLFFGEGSRLTVL.

Only one count was recorded for this clonotype. V is TRBV11-1 and J is TRBJ2-7; 12 nucleotides line up with TRBD2. The CDR3 runs 16 residues. The germline CDR1 and CDR2 sequences are SGHAT and FQDESV (reference sequence). V shed 3 bases and J 7 bases; nucleotides not matched to a gene: 10. The CDR3 protein is CASSLGLAGGPREQYF. CDR3 DNA sequence: TGTGCCAGCAGCTTGGGCCTAGCGGGAGGGCCGCGTGAGCAGTACTTC.

The chain links TRBV6-2 or TRBV6-3 to TRBJ2-7; no clear D. V lost 2 bases and J lost 2, with 7 bases in between. The CDR3 length is 13 residues. The germline V gene encodes CDR1 MNHEY and CDR2 SVGEGT. The CDR3 DNA is TGTGCCAGCAGTTACGATAGTACCTACGAGCAGTACTTC. Protein product: CASSYDSTYEQYF.

The rearrangement uses TRBV29-1 and TRBJ2-3; D may correspond to TRBD1 or TRBD2 (5 bases each). V lost 0 bases and J lost 6, with 16 bases in between. CDR1 is SQVTM and CDR2 is ANQGSEA in the germline V gene. This CDR3 region has 15 residues. Here the CDR3 DNA reads TGCAGCGTTGAAGATGAACTAGGGGCACTGGATACGCAGTATTTT. Its protein product is CSVEDELGALDTQYF.

This sequence joins TRBV4-2 and TRBJ2-5; 8 bases match TRBD2. The CDR3 is 15 amino acids. Germline CDR1 reads LGHNA; CDR2 reads YNFKEQ. Losses at the gene ends were 0 bases for V and 1 base for J; bases not matched to a gene: 1. CDR3 region: CASSQDRGGQETQYF. The CDR3 bases are TGTGCCAGCAGCCAAGATCGGGGGGGCCAAGAGACCCAGTACTTC.

The chain couples TRBV29-1 to TRBJ2-1; 7 nucleotides agree with TRBD1. Germline trimming cut 4 bases from V and 5 bases from J; bases unmatched to any gene: 5. Germline CDR1 is SQVTM and CDR2 is ANQGSEA. The CDR3 contains 13 residues. The CDR3 sequence: CSVALGQHNEQFF. The CDR3 DNA reads TGCAGCGTTGCGCTGGGACAGCACAATGAGCAGTTCTTC.

This CDR3 reads CASSSYGGAYNEQFF. CDR3 DNA sequence: TGTGCCAGCAGCTCTTACGGGGGGGCTTACAATGAGCAGTTCTTC. The chain couples TRBV7-3 to TRBJ2-1; 8 bases map to TRBD2. CDR3 length equals 15 residues. Per germline, CDR1 SGHTA and CDR2 FQGTGA. Losses at the gene ends were 4 bases for V and 4 bases for J; bases not matched to a gene: 6.

This clonotype was seen a few times. The rearrangement joins TRBV7-3 to TRBJ2-7; 12 bases are shared with TRBD1. CDR1 and CDR2 (germline): SGHTA, FQGTGA. The CDR3 length is 14 residues. V was pared by 5 bases and J by 4 bases, with 3 bases of the junction left unmatched. As DNA, the CDR3 is TGTGCCAGCAGCCCGGGACAGGGGGCTTACGAGCAGTACTTC. Translated, it gives CASSPGQGAYEQYF. Full variable domain (remainder filled in from reference TRBV7-3 and TRBJ2-7): GAGVSQTPSNKVTEKGKYVELRCDPISGHTALYWYRQSLGQGPEFLIYFQGTGAADDSGLPNDRFFAVRPEGSVSTLKIQRTERGDSAVYLCASSPGQGAYEQYFGPGTRLTVT.

This chain links TRBV12-3 or TRBV12-4 with TRBJ2-5; D not certain. Deletions cut 6 bases from V and 3 bases from J, with 11 bases between. CDR3 length: 13 residues. In DNA form, the CDR3 reads TGTGCCAGCAGCCCCCGCGTTAAAGAGACCCAGTACTTC. This gives the protein CASSPRVKETQYF.

The chain couples TRBV20-1 to TRBJ2-1; 8 bases match TRBD1. The CDR3 spans 15 residues. Per germline, CDR1 DFQATT and CDR2 SNEGSKA (reference sequence). The ends lost 5 bases at V and 5 bases at J; junction bases unmatched: 11. CDR3 DNA sequence: TGCAGTGCTCCTGCAGGGGGCGTGGATAACAATGAGCAGTTCTTC. Encoded protein: CSAPAGGVDNNEQFF.

The chain recombines TRBV11-1 with TRBJ2-3, with TRBD2 matching over 7 bases. Germline trimming cut 1 base from V and 7 bases from J; bases unmatched to any gene: 5. The CDR3 extends over 14 amino acids. The germline gives CDR1 SGHAT, CDR2 FQDESV (reference sequence). CDR3 protein: CASSLVTSDNTQYF. The CDR3 nucleotides read TGTGCCAGCAGCTTAGTAACTAGCGACAATACGCAGTATTTT.

The rearrangement joins TRBV25-1 to TRBJ2-1, with a tentative D call TRBD2 (7 bases). The V end lost 3 bases, the J end lost 9 bases, and 18 bases lay between the germline ends. CDR3 length equals 15 residues. In germline, CDR1 is MGHDK, CDR2 SYGVNS. Written as DNA, the CDR3 is TGTGCCAGCAGTGATGGGGCGGGAGCACAGGGTGAGCAGTTCTTC. It translates to CASSDGAGAQGEQFF.

The gene calls are TRBV18 and TRBJ1-2, with a possible D match to TRBD1 (5 bases). Germline V lookup: CDR1 KGHSH, CDR2 LQKENI. The CDR3 is 16 residues long. Trimming pared 0 bases from V and 4 bases from J, leaving 15 bases between. The CDR3 nucleotides are TGTGCCAGCTCACCACCCGGGGGAGGTGGAGCCTATGGCTACACCTTC. Its protein product is CASSPPGGGGAYGYTF.

The V call is TRBV6-1, the J call TRBJ2-1, with D perhaps matching TRBD2 (6 bases). This CDR3 region has 13 residues. CDR1 MNHNS and CDR2 SASEGT come from the germline V gene. V gave up 6 bases and J gave up 5 bases, with 11 bases separating them. The CDR3 DNA follows: TGTGCCAGCAGCGGGGGTAGCCACAATGAGCAGTTCTTC. Its protein product is CASSGGSHNEQFF.

The chain has TRBV29-1 and TRBJ2-5, with a tentative D call TRBD1 (5 bases). The CDR3 length is 13 residues. Germline CDR1 SQVTM, CDR2 ANQGSEA. With 7 bases removed from V and 2 bases from J, the gap between germline ends came to 14 bases. The CDR3, as DNA: TGCAGCGCCATCCAGGGTTGGCAAGAGACCCAGTACTTC. It specifies CSAIQGWQETQYF.

CDR3 DNA: TGCAGCGTTGCGGTTAGTAGCGGCAATGAGCAGTTCTTC. This gives the protein CSVAVSSGNEQFF. The rearrangement joins TRBV29-1 to TRBJ2-1; TRBD2 is a possible D gene (6 bases). The V and J ends lost 4 bases and 6 bases respectively, with 13 bases between them. This CDR3 contains 13 residues. The germline gives CDR1 SQVTM, CDR2 ANQGSEA.

This chain connects TRBV29-1 to TRBJ2-1; tentatively, D is TRBD1 (6 bases). The CDR3 contains 15 residues. V was clipped by 6 bases and J by 1 base, with 16 bases between them. Germline V gene data show CDR1 as SQVTM and CDR2 as ANQGSEA. DNA of the CDR3: TGCAGCGTCCCGACAGGAGTGTCGTCCTACAATGAGCAGTTCTTC. Amino acids: CSVPTGVSSYNEQFF.

The chain recombines TRBV29-1 with TRBJ2-1; 8 positions agree with TRBD2. V was clipped by 5 bases and J by 8 bases; unmatched bases: 5. From germline, CDR1 is SQVTM and CDR2 ANQGSEA. The CDR3 loop spans 12 amino acids. The CDR3 protein is CSVSGGVYEQFF. Written as DNA, the CDR3 is TGCAGCGTTTCCGGGGGGGTTTATGAGCAGTTCTTC.